A few counts support the clone carrying this TCR beta chain. The data were obtained in a study of T cells in Graves' hyperthyroidism and ophthalmopathy. Study at large: Once the initial diagnosis was made, peripheral blood was obtained before any treatment.

Trimming cost V 10 bases and J 3 bases, with 15 bases left between them. CDR3 size: 13 residues. Germline lookup yields CDR1 MNHNS and CDR2 SASEGT. Using RNA transcripts as the source, TCR beta CDR3 regions were amplified. A first-round RT-PCR of the TCR CDR3 used the HTBI primer set. TCRdb reprocessed the multiplex PCR reads via MiXCR and lists one record per CDR3 protein. The sample lists 450,000 to 650,000 distinct CDR3 sequences; less than 25% were seen once. V is TRBV6-1 and J is TRBJ1-1; perhaps TRBD1 as D (6 bases). This clonotype was obtained from a man aged 18-30 years with Graves' hyperthyroidism. The sequencing sample was made of blood. The CDR3 sequence: CATRYDRYTEAFF. The CDR3 DNA follows: TGTGCCACACGCTACGACAGGTACACTGAAGCTTTCTTT.